This TCR beta chain appears in the sequencing data of a study of shared clonotypes between healthy human individuals. Regarding the study as a whole: What limited the represented genetic and exposure-history diversity was the small number of donors. The sampled material consisted only of blood, and tissue repertoires are likely to differ.

For genomic DNA, unsorted samples relied on tens of millions of PBMCs. The CDR3 spans 14 residues. In germline, CDR1 is LNHDA, CDR2 SQIVND (reference sequence). The V and J ends lost 3 bases and 1 base, in that order; junction bases with no gene match: 2. For each subset, genomic DNA was distributed in equal portions over several immunoSEQ plates. TCRdb's table, derived via immunoSEQ multiplex PCR, lists solely in-frame clones and lacks some. The top ten hold 10% to 15% of the sample, which has approximately 500,000 clones, around 74% seen once. This clone was seen only a few times. Antigen: not known.

The chain combines TRBV19 with TRBJ1-1; 7 bases line up with TRBD1. Sequences were obtained from PBMCs. The TCR comes from a woman in her forties in good health. Some clones in this sample may be carry-over from other donors' samples. Written as DNA, the CDR3 is TGTGCCAGTAGTATTACAGGGGCGAACACTGAAGCTTTCTTT. Translating it yields CASSITGANTEAFF. The complete variable domain, with remaining parts taken from reference TRBV19 and TRBJ1-1, reads DGGITQSPKYLFRKEGQNVTLSCEQNLNHDAMYWYRQDPGQGLRLIYYSQIVNDFQKGDIAEGYSVSREKKESFPLTVTSAQKNPTAFYLCASSITGANTEAFFGQGTRLTVV.